The 30 T cell receptor beta chains presented below share a single source sample, sequenced in a study of brain T cells in children with intractable seizures. The repertoire was sequenced with immunoSEQ multiplex PCR; TCRdb's copy has only in-frame clones and lacks some. The sample includes around 80,000 clones, approximately 90% seen only once; the top ten take around 25%. Sequencing used peripheral blood, obtained at surgery. Receptors originate from a girl aged 2-10 years with Rasmussen encephalitis and intractable seizures.

This chain uses TRBV9 with TRBJ2-1, with TRBD2 identical over 8 bases. The CDR3 is 15 residues long. Germline V gives CDR1 SGDLS, CDR2 YYNGEE. V was clipped by 3 bases and J by 7 bases; unmatched bases: 9. CDR3 bases: TGTGCCAGCAGCGCCCCGGGGGGGCCTTGGAATGAGCAGTTCTTC. It specifies CASSAPGGPWNEQFF.

The chain combines TRBV18 with TRBJ2-1; tentative D call: TRBD2 (6 bases). Trimming shortened V by 9 bases and J by 10 bases, and 22 bases separated the two germline ends. This CDR3 comprises 14 residues. Germline-derived CDR1 and CDR2 are KGHSH and LQKENI. The CDR3 spells CASFHSTREAEQFF. The DNA of the CDR3 is TGTGCCAGTTTTCACTCTACCAGGGAGGCCGAGCAGTTCTTC.

The chain uses TRBV9 and TRBJ2-7, with D perhaps matching TRBD1 (5 bases). The CDR3 runs to 14 residues. The germline V and J ends were trimmed by 3 bases and 5 bases, with 15 bases remaining between them. The germline V gene encodes CDR1 SGDLS and CDR2 YYNGEE. CDR3 nucleotides: TGTGCCAGCAGCGGCCGTCCCGTAGGGGACGAGCAGTACTTC. Translating gives CASSGRPVGDEQYF.

The J gene is TRBJ2-7, the V gene TRBV28, with D perhaps matching TRBD2 (5 bases). In germline, CDR1 is MDHEN, CDR2 SYDVKM. With 7 bases removed from V and 1 base from J, the gap between germline ends came to 8 bases. The CDR3 sequence is 12 residues long. Here the CDR3 DNA reads TGTGCCAGCACCCCGGGGTCCTACGAGCAGTACTTC. Translating gives CASTPGSYEQYF.

Here the CDR3 DNA reads TGTGCCAGCAGTGAACGCAATCAGCCCCAGCATTTT. This sequence encodes CASSERNQPQHF. The chain employs TRBV6-1 and TRBJ1-5; the D is unclear. CDR1 is MNHNS, CDR2 SASEGT, per germline. The CDR3 totals 12 residues. Trimming took off 2 bases at V and 2 bases at J, with 1 base between the two ends.

As regards this clone: The same CDR3 is also encoded by other DNA sequences in this sample. The chain's CDR3 is CSVAGRANTEAFF. In DNA, the CDR3 is TGCAGCGTAGCAGGCAGAGCGAACACTGAAGCTTTCTTT. V and J are TRBV29-1 and TRBJ1-1; D is uncertain. Trimming removed 6 bases from V and 1 base from J, with 12 bases in between. CDR1 and CDR2 (germline): SQVTM, ANQGSEA. The CDR3 consists of 13 residues.

This clone was observed a handful of times. This chain connects TRBV4-1 to TRBJ1-2; 9 positions match TRBD1. The V gene's germline CDR1 is MGHRA and CDR2 YSYEKL. This CDR3 is 14 amino acids long. V shed 3 bases, J shed 8 bases, and the junction held 7 bases outside the gene matches. The CDR3 DNA is TGCGCCAGCAGCCAGGAACAGGGGGCGTCGGGCTACACCTTC. Translated: CASSQEQGASGYTF.

The CDR3 nucleotides read TGCGCCAGCAGCTTGACAGGGCGGACTGAAGCTTTCTTT. Protein: CASSLTGRTEAFF. The V gene is TRBV5-1, the J gene TRBJ1-1; D is perhaps TRBD1 (6 bases). The germline V gene has CDR1 SGHRS and CDR2 YFSETQ. Trimming took 1 base from V and 5 from J, leaving 9 bases between them. The CDR3 runs to 13 residues.

This chain joins TRBV27 and TRBJ2-7; 10 nucleotides line up with TRBD1. With V trimmed by 5 bases and J by 0 bases, 7 bases remained unmatched. This CDR3 contains 16 residues. Per germline, CDR1 MNHEY and CDR2 SMNVEV (reference sequence). The CDR3 here is CASSPLGQGRSYEQYF. The CDR3 region has the DNA TGTGCCAGCAGTCCGTTGGGACAGGGGCGCTCCTACGAGCAGTACTTC.

The J gene is TRBJ1-2, the V gene TRBV3-1 (or the pseudogene TRBV3-2); no firm D call. Trimming shortened V by 0 bases and J by 2 bases, and 10 bases separated the two germline ends. Germline CDR1 and CDR2: LGHDT and YNNKEL (reference sequence). CDR3 length: 15 amino acids. The CDR3 here is CASSQERARNYGYTF. CDR3 sequence (DNA): TGTGCCAGCAGCCAAGAGAGGGCTAGAAACTATGGCTACACCTTC.

V gene TRBV12-3 or TRBV12-4 combines with J gene TRBJ2-1, with 10 bases fitting TRBD1. This CDR3 has 12 amino acids. With 3 bases clipped from V and 14 bases from J, the junction kept 4 bases outside the gene matches. The CDR3 DNA sequence: TGTGCCAGCAGTTTTGGGGGGACAGGGGAGTTCTTC. Translated: CASSFGGTGEFF.

The rearrangement joins TRBV2 to TRBJ1-5, with D possibly being TRBD1 (5 bases). V lost 6 bases and J 0 bases, leaving 9 bases between the germline ends. Germline V lookup: CDR1 SNHLY, CDR2 FYNNEI. This CDR3 spans 14 amino acids. The CDR3 sequence: CASSPDISNQPQHF. CDR3 sequence (DNA): TGTGCCAGCAGCCCGGACATTAGCAATCAGCCCCAGCATTTT.

The V gene is TRBV5-5, the J gene TRBJ1-1; 8 bases match TRBD1. V lost 0 bases to trimming and J lost 5 bases; unmatched junction nucleotides: 3. The V gene's germline CDR1 is SGHKS and CDR2 YYEKEE (reference sequence). There are 14 residues in the CDR3. The CDR3 is CASSLVDRVTEAFF. As DNA, the CDR3 is TGTGCCAGCAGCTTGGTGGACAGGGTAACTGAAGCTTTCTTT. The whole variable domain, filled in from reference TRBV5-5 and TRBJ1-1, reads DAGVTQSPTHLIKTRGQQVTLRCSPISGHKSVSWYQQVLGQGPQFIFQYYEKEERGRGNFPDRFSARQFPNYSSELNVNALLLGDSALYLCASSLVDRVTEAFFGQGTRLTVV.

This clone was seen only a few times. V gene TRBV27 combines with J gene TRBJ1-6; 9 bases align to TRBD1. J lost 10 bases, V lost 2 bases, and 6 bases had no gene match. This CDR3 is 15 amino acids long. Germline V gene sequence: CDR1 MNHEY, CDR2 SMNVEV (reference sequence). CDR3 coding DNA: TGTGCCAGCAGTTTAGGACAGGGGTATAGATCACCCCTCCACTTT. Translated: CASSLGQGYRSPLHF.

The rearrangement joins TRBV4-1 to TRBJ2-7, with TRBD1 matching 11 bases. Losses at the gene ends were 5 bases for V and 5 bases for J; bases not matched to a gene: 11. The CDR3 is made up of 16 amino acids. Germline V gene lookup returns CDR1 MGHRA and CDR2 YSYEKL. CDR3 coding DNA: TGCGCCAGCAGCTATGTTCCGGGACAGGGGGATAACGAGCAGTACTTC. The encoded protein is CASSYVPGQGDNEQYF.

The V gene is TRBV4-1, the J gene TRBJ1-2; 8 bases fit TRBD1. This CDR3 region has 16 residues. Germline lookup yields CDR1 MGHRA and CDR2 YSYEKL. Trimming at V came to 2 bases and at J to 6 bases, leaving 11 bases not matched to a gene. The CDR3 sequence is CASSQRRTGYVDGYTF. The CDR3 bases are TGCGCCAGCAGCCAACGGCGGACAGGGTATGTTGATGGCTACACCTTC.

The J gene is TRBJ1-5, the V gene TRBV7-9; 7 nucleotides align to TRBD1. V lost 3 bases and J lost 5; bases outside the gene matches: 7. Germline values: CDR1 SEHNR, CDR2 FQNEAQ (reference sequence). The CDR3 totals 15 residues. CDR3 protein: CASSFDREGDQPQHF. The CDR3 nucleotides are TGTGCCAGCAGCTTTGACAGGGAGGGGGATCAGCCCCAGCATTTT. The entire variable domain, with the rest obtained from reference TRBV7-9 and TRBJ1-5, is as follows: DTGVSQNPRHKITKRGQNVTFRCDPISEHNRLYWYRQTLGQGPEFLTYFQNEAQLEKSRLLSDRFSAERPKGSFSTLEIQRTEQGDSAMYLCASSFDREGDQPQHFGDGTRLSIL.

This sequence joins TRBV14 and TRBJ1-2, with 7 bases matching TRBD1. The CDR3 totals 13 residues. V shed 8 bases, J shed 8 bases, and the junction held 11 bases outside the gene matches. CDR1 is SGHDN, CDR2 FVKESK, per germline. The CDR3 DNA reads TGTGCCAGCGGAACTGTCAGGGGGTACGGCTACACCTTC. Its translation is CASGTVRGYGYTF.

The genes are TRBV2 and TRBJ2-1; D remains unclear. Germline CDR1 reads SNHLY; CDR2 reads FYNNEI. This CDR3 contains 11 residues. The V and J ends lost 9 bases and 8 bases respectively, with 11 bases between them. Here the CDR3 reads CASNLRDEQFF. The DNA of the CDR3 is TGTGCCAGTAACCTTCGGGATGAGCAGTTCTTC.

V usage is TRBV29-1 and J usage is TRBJ1-1; D is unclear. Per the germline V gene, CDR1 is SQVTM and CDR2 is ANQGSEA. This CDR3 is 13 amino acids long. The V gene lost 4 bases and the J gene lost 0 bases, with 9 bases spanning the gap. This CDR3 is CSVAGRLNTEAFF. The CDR3 DNA reads TGCAGCGTTGCCGGACGGCTGAACACTGAAGCTTTCTTT.

V gene TRBV19 combines with J gene TRBJ1-1; D is undetermined. Trimming pared 6 bases from V and 3 bases from J, leaving 14 bases between. CDR1 LNHDA and CDR2 SQIVND come from the germline V gene (reference sequence). The CDR3 is 14 residues long. The CDR3 here is CASRGLSRYTEAFF. The CDR3 DNA is TGTGCCAGTAGAGGTCTTTCGAGGTACACTGAAGCTTTCTTT. The full variable domain, rest sourced from reference TRBV19 and TRBJ1-1, is DGGITQSPKYLFRKEGQNVTLSCEQNLNHDAMYWYRQDPGQGLRLIYYSQIVNDFQKGDIAEGYSVSREKKESFPLTVTSAQKNPTAFYLCASRGLSRYTEAFFGQGTRLTVV.

V is TRBV25-1 and J is TRBJ1-4, with 12 bases that match TRBD1. The V gene end was trimmed by 4 bases and the J gene end by 3 bases; junction bases not matched to a gene: 9. Germline CDR1 and CDR2: MGHDK and SYGVNS. CDR3 size: 18 residues. CDR3 residues: CASSGLSGQGAPNEKLFF. CDR3 nucleotides: TGTGCCAGCAGTGGACTCTCGGGACAGGGGGCTCCTAATGAAAAACTGTTTTTT.

This chain joins TRBV6-5 and TRBJ1-2, with a possible D match to TRBD1 (6 bases). Germline-derived CDR1 and CDR2 are MNHEY and SVGAGI. CDR3 length: 13 residues. V shed 2 bases and J shed 8 bases, with 12 bases lying between them. CDR3 sequence: CASSYRGYGGYTF. The DNA for the CDR3 is TGTGCCAGCAGTTACAGGGGGTACGGGGGCTACACCTTC.

The chain links TRBV3-1 (or the pseudogene TRBV3-2) to TRBJ2-1; 11 positions match TRBD2. The germline V gene has CDR1 LGHDT and CDR2 YNNKEL (reference sequence). This CDR3 is built from 15 residues. V shed 8 bases, J shed 7 bases, and the junction held 10 bases outside the gene matches. The DNA for the CDR3 is TGTGCCAGCTCTCGACGGGCTAGCGGGGGGAATGAGCAGTTCTTC. Translation gives CASSRRASGGNEQFF.

The chain combines TRBV30 with TRBJ1-3; 7 bases are a match to TRBD1. The CDR3 is 13 residues long. Germline trimming cut 5 bases from V and 6 bases from J; bases unmatched to any gene: 7. CDR1 is GTSNPN and CDR2 is SVGIG in the germline V gene (reference sequence). DNA for the CDR3: TGTGCCTGGGGGCGCAGGGGGACAAACACCATATATTTT. It is translated as CAWGRRGTNTIYF. The entire variable domain, with the rest obtained from reference TRBV30 and TRBJ1-3, is as follows: SQTIHQWPATLVQPVGSPLSLECTVEGTSNPNLYWYRQAAGRGLQLLFYSVGIGQISSEVPQNLSASRPQDRQFILSSKKLLLSDSGFYLCAWGRRGTNTIYFGEGSWLTVV.

The chain is built from TRBV20-1 and TRBJ1-2, with a possible D match to TRBD1 (6 bases). The CDR3 has 13 residues. The germline gives CDR1 DFQATT, CDR2 SNEGSKA (reference sequence). V was clipped by 3 bases and J by 7 bases, with 15 bases between them. The chain's CDR3 is CSASRRGAIGYTF. CDR3 sequence (DNA): TGCAGTGCTAGTCGGCGGGGGGCGATTGGCTACACCTTC.

The rearrangement links TRBV25-1 to TRBJ2-1; 9 bases agree with TRBD2. The ends lost 4 bases at V and 6 bases at J; junction bases unmatched: 10. Germline V gene data show CDR1 as MGHDK and CDR2 as SYGVNS. The CDR3 contains 16 residues. CDR3 DNA: TGTGCCAGCAGTGTAACGGGAGCGGGAGGATCCAATGAGCAGTTCTTC. This codes for CASSVTGAGGSNEQFF. Variable domain in full (rest from reference TRBV25-1 and TRBJ2-1): EADIYQTPRYLVIGTGKKITLECSQTMGHDKMYWYQQDPGMELHLIHYSYGVNSTEKGDLSSESTVSRIRTEHFPLTLESARPSHTSQYLCASSVTGAGGSNEQFFGPGTRLTVL.

The V and J genes are TRBV27 and TRBJ1-4, with 10 bases identical to TRBD1. The CDR3 sequence is 15 residues long. Germline CDR1 reads MNHEY; CDR2 reads SMNVEV (reference sequence). The V and J ends lost 2 bases and 9 bases, in that order; junction bases with no gene match: 6. The CDR3 DNA reads TGTGCCAGCAGTTTAAGGACAGGGGGTCTGAAAAAACTGTTTTTT. This gives the protein CASSLRTGGLKKLFF.

A remark on this clone: The same CDR3 also results from other DNA sequences found in this sample. V and J are TRBV11-2 and TRBJ1-1; no reliable D call. The CDR3 loop spans 13 amino acids. Germline CDR1 SGHAT, CDR2 FQNNGV. V was pared by 1 base and J by 1 base, with 4 bases between. CDR3 sequence reads: CASSLAENTEAFF. In nucleotides, the CDR3 is TGTGCCAGCAGCTTAGCAGAGAACACTGAAGCTTTCTTT.

This rearrangement joins TRBV7-2 to TRBJ2-3; either TRBD1 or TRBD2 may supply D (7 bases each). There are 18 residues in the CDR3. The germline CDR1 and CDR2 sequences are SGHTA and FQGNSA. V was shortened by 5 bases and J by 5 bases, with 26 bases between the two germline ends. The CDR3 DNA follows: TGTGCCAGCAGCCTACCGGGTTCCGGGACTACAGGGGTAGATACGCAGTATTTT. Protein: CASSLPGSGTTGVDTQYF.